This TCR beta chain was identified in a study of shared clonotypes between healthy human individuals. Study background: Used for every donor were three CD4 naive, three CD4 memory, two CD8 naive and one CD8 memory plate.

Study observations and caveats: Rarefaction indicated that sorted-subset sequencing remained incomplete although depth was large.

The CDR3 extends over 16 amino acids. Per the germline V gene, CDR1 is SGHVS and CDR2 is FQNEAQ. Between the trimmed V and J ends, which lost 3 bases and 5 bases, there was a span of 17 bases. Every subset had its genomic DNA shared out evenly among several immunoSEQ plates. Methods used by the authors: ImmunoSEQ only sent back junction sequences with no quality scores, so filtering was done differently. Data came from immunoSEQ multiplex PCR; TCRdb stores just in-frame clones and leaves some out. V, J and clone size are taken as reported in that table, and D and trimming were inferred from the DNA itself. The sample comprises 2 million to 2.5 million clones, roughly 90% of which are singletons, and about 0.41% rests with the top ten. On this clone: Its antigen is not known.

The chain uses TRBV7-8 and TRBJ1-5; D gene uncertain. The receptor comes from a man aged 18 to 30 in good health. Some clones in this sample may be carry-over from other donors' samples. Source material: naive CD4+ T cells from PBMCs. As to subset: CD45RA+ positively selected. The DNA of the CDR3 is TGTGCCAGCAGCTTGTATGTGACAAGCCTTGATCAGCCCCAGCATTTT. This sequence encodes CASSLYVTSLDQPQHF.